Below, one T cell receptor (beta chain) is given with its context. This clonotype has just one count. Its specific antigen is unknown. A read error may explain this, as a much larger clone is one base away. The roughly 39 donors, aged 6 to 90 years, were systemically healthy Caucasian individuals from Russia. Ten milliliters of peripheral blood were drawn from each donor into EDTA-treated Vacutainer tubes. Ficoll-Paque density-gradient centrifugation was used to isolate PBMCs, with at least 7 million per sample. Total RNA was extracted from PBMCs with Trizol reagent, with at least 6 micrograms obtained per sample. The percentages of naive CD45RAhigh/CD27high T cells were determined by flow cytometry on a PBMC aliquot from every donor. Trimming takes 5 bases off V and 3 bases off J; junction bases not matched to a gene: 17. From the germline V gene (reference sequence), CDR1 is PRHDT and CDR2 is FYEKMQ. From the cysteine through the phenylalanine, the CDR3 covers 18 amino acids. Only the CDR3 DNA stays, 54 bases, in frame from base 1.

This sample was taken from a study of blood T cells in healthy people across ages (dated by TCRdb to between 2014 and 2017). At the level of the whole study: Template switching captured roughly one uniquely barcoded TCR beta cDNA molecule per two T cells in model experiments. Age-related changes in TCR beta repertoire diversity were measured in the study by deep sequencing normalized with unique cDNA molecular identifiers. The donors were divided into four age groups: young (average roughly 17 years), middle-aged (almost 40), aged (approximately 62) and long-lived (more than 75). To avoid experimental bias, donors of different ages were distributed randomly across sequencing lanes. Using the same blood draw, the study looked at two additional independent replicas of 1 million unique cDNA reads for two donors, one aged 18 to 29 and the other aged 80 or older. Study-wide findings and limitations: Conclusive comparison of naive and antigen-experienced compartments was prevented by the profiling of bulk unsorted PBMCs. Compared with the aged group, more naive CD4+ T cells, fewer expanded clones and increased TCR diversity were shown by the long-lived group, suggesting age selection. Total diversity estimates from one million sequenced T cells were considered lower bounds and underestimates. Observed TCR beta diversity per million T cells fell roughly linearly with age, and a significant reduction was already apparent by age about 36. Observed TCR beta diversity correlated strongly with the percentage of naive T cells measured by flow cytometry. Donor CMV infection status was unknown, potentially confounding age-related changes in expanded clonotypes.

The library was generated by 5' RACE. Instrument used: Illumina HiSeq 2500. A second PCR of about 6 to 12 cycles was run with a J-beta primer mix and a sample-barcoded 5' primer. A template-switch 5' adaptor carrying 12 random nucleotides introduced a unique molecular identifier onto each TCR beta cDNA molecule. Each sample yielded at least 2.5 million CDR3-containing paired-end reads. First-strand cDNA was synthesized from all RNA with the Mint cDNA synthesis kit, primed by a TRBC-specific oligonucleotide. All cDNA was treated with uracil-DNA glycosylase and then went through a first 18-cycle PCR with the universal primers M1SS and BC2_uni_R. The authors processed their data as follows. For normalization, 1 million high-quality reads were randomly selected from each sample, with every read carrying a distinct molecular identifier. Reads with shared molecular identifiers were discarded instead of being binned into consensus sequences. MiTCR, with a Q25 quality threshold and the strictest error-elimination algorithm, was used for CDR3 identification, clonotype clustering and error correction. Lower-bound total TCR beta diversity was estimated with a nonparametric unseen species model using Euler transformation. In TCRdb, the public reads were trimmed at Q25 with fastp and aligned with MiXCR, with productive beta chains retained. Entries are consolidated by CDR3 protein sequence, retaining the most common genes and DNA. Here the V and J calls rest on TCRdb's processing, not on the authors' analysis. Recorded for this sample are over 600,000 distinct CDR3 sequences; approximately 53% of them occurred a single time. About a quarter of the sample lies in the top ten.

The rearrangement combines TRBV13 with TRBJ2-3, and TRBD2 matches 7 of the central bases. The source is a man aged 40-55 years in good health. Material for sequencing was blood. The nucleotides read TGTGCCAGCAGCGGTCTACCCTTCCTCCGGGGGGATACAGATACGCAGTATTTT. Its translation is CASSGLPFLRGDTDTQYF.